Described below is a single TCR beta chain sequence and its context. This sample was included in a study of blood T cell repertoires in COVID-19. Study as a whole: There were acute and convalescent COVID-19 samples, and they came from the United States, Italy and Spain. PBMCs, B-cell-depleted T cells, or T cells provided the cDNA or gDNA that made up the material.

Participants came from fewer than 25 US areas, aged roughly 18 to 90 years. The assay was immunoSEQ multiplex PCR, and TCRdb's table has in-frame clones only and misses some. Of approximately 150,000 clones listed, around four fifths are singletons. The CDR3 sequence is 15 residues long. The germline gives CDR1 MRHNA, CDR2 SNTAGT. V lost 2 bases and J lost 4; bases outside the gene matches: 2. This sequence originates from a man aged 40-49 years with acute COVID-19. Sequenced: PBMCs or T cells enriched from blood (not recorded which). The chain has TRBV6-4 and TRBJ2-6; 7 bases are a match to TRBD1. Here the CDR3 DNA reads TGTGCCAGCAGTGACGACAGGGCAGGGGCCAACGTCCTGACTTTC. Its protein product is CASSDDRAGANVLTF.